Sequencing of this T cell receptor beta chain was carried out in a study of blood T cells in healthy people across ages. Regarding the study as a whole: More naive CD4+ cells and higher diversity were found in long-lived than in aged donors. The fall in TCR beta diversity per million T cells was roughly linear with age. The diversity estimates, figures obtained from one million T cells, were considered underestimates.

Using a J-beta primer mix together with a sample-barcoded 5' primer, a second PCR was run for roughly 7 to 12 cycles. TCRdb redid the calling of the 5' RACE reads with MiXCR, one entry per CDR3 protein. The sample contains 600,000 to 1,000,000 distinct CDR3 sequences, more than 45% of which appear only once. Notes on this clonotype: Antigen specificity is unknown.

CDR1 is DFQATT, CDR2 SNEGSKA, per germline (reference sequence). The CDR3 consists of 9 residues. V lost 5 bases and J lost 6, with 2 bases in between. The chain joins TRBV20-1 to TRBJ1-5; D is uncertain. The sequenced material came from blood. The TCR was taken from a young man in good health. The CDR3: CSAGQPQHF. CDR3 nucleotides: TGCAGTGCTGGTCAGCCCCAGCATTTT.